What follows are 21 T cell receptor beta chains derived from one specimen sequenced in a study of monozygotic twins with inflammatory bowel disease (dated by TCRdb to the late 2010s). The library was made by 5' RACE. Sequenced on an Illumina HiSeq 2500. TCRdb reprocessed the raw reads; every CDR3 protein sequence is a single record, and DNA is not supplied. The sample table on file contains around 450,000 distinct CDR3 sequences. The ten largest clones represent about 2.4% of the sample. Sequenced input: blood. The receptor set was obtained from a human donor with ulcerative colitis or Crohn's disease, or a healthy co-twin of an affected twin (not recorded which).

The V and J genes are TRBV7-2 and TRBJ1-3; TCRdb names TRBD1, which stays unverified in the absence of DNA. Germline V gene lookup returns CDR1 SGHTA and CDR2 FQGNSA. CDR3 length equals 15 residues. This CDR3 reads CASSLVGTAGNTIYF.

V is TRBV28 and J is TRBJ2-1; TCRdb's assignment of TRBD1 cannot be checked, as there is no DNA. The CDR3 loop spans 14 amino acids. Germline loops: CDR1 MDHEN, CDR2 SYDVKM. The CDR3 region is CASSHPQGMREQFF.

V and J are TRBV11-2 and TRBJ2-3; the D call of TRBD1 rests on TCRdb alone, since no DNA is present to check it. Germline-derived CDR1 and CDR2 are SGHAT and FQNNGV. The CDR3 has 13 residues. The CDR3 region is CASSIRQGDTQYF.

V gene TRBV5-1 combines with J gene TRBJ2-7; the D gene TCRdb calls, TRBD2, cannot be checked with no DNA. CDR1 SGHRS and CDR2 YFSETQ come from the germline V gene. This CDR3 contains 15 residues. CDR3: CASSATRGDFDEQYF.

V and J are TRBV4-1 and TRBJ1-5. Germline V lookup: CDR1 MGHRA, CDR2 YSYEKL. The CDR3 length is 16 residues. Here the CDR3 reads CASSQESTPSNQPQHF.

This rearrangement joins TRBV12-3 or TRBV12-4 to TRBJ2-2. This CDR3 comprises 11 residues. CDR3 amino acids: CASSLFGELFF.

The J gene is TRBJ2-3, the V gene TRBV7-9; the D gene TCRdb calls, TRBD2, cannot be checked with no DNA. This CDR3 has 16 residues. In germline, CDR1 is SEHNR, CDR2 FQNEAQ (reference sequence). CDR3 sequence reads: CASSSLAGSWTDTQYF.

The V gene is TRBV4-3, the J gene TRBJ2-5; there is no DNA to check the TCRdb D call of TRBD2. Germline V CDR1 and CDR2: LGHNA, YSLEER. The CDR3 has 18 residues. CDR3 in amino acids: CASSQKFTLAGGFETQYF.

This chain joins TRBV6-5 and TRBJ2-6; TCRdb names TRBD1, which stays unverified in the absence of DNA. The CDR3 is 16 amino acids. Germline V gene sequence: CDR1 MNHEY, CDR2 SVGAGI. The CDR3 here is CASSRLTGAGANVLTF.

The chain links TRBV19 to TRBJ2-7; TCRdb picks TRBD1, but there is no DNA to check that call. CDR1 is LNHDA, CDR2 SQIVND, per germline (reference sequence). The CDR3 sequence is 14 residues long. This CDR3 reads CASKRDGQSYEQYF.

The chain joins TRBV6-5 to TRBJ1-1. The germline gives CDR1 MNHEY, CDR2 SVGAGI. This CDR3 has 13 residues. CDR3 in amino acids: CASSYEANTEAFF.

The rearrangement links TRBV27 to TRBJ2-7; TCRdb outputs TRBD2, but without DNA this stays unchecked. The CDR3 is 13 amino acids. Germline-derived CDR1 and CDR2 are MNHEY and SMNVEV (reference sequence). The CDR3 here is CASSLSPLREQYF.

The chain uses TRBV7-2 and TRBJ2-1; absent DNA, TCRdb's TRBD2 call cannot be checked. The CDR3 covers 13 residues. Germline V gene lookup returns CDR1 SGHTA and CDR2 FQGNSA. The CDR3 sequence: CASSWTSGDEQFF.

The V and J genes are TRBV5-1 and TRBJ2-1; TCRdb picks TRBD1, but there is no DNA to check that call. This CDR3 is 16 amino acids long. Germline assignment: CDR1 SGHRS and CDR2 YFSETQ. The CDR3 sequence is CAISQTQGSSYNEQFF.

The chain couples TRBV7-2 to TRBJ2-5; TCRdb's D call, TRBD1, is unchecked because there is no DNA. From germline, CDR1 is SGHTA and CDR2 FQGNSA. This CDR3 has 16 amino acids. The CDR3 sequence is CASSLAGTLQGETQYF.

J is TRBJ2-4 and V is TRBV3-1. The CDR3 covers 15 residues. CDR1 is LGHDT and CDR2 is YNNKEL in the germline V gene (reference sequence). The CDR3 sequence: CASSQDPGIKNIQYF.

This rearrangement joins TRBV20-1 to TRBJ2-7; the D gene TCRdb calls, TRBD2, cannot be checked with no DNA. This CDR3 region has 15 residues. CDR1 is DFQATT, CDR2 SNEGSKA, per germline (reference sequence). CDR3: CSAAPRLAGAYEQYF.

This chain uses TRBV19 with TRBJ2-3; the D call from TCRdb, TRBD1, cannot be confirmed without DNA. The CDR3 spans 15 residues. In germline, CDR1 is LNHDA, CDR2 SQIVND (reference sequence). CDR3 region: CASSTRASDADTQYF.

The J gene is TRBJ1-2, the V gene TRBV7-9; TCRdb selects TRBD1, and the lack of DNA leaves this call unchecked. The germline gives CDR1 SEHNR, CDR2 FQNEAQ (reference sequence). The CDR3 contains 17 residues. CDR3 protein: CASSLGRPGLPNYGYTF.

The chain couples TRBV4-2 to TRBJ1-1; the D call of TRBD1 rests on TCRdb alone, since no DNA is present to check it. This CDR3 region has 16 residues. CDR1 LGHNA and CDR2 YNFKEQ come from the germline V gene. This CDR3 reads CASSQAGTGSYTEAFF.

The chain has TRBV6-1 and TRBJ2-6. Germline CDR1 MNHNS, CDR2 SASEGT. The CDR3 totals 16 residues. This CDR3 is CASSTSGFSGANVLTF.